This passage covers 11 T cell receptor beta chains from one sample sequenced in a study of control samples from healthy donors and cancer patients. Only in-frame clones appear in the TCRdb table, and some are missing; sequencing was by immunoSEQ multiplex PCR. The data contain some 100,000 clones, about 86% of them singletons. The sequenced material came from blood. Receptors originate from a man aged 30-40 years in good health.

V is TRBV5-4 and J is TRBJ2-7, with 11 bases fitting TRBD2. Per germline, CDR1 SGHNT and CDR2 YYREEE (reference sequence). This CDR3 spans 13 amino acids. Trimming removed 2 bases from V and 13 bases from J; junction bases left unmatched: 8. CDR3 region: CASSFRDSGRAYF. CDR3 nucleotides: TGTGCCAGCAGCTTCCGAGATAGCGGGAGGGCTTACTTC. Based on the CDR3 plus reference TRBV5-4 and TRBJ2-7, the full variable domain is ETGVTQSPTHLIKTRGQQVTLRCSSQSGHNTVSWYQQALGQGPQFIFQYYREEENGRGNFPPRFSGLQFPNYSSELNVNALELDDSALYLCASSFRDSGRAYFGPGTRLTVT.

This chain uses TRBV6-5 with TRBJ2-7, with 7 nucleotides matching TRBD1. This CDR3 is built from 13 residues. Unmatched junction bases numbered 2, after V lost 4 bases and J lost 2 bases. Germline V lookup: CDR1 MNHEY, CDR2 SVGAGI. The CDR3 DNA follows: TGTGCCAGCAGTTCGGGACAGACCTACGAGCAGTACTTC. Translation gives CASSSGQTYEQYF.

V is TRBV5-4 and J is TRBJ1-4, with D possibly TRBD1 on 6 matching bases. Germline values: CDR1 SGHNT, CDR2 YYREEE (reference sequence). This CDR3 has 14 residues. The V end lost 1 base, the J end lost 7 bases, and 11 bases lay between the germline ends. CDR3 amino acids: CASSLFQGSEKLFF. The DNA of the CDR3 is TGTGCCAGCAGCTTGTTCCAGGGGAGTGAAAAACTGTTTTTT.

The chain uses TRBV27 and TRBJ2-1; either TRBD1 or TRBD2 may fit D (5 bases each). V lost 0 bases and J 5 bases, leaving 5 bases between the germline ends. CDR1 MNHEY and CDR2 SMNVEV come from the germline V gene (reference sequence). The CDR3 is 13 amino acids. The CDR3 region is CASSLSGDNEQFF. CDR3 bases: TGTGCCAGCAGTTTATCGGGGGACAATGAGCAGTTCTTC.

The gene calls are TRBV7-9 and TRBJ1-2, with TRBD1 matching 10 bases. The germline V gene has CDR1 SEHNR and CDR2 FQNEAQ (reference sequence). The CDR3 contains 15 residues. Unmatched junction bases numbered 9, after V lost 5 bases and J lost 6 bases. CDR3 bases: TGTGCCAGCAGCATAACCGGGACAGGGGTGCATGGCTACACCTTC. Amino acids: CASSITGTGVHGYTF.

The rearrangement uses TRBV29-1 and TRBJ2-2, with 8 bases that match TRBD1. Germline V lookup: CDR1 SQVTM, CDR2 ANQGSEA. With 6 bases clipped from V and 1 base from J, the junction kept 4 bases outside the gene matches. The CDR3 contains 14 residues. The CDR3 reads CSVKTGENTGELFF. The CDR3, as DNA: TGCAGCGTAAAGACAGGGGAGAACACCGGGGAGCTGTTTTTT.

This clone came up a few times. The chain couples TRBV5-1 to TRBJ2-6; D remains unclear. V was shortened by 1 base and J by 0 bases, with 2 bases between the two germline ends. Per the germline V gene, CDR1 is SGHRS and CDR2 is YFSETQ. CDR3 size: 14 residues. This chain's CDR3 is CASSLYSGANVLTF. The CDR3 bases are TGCGCCAGCAGCTTGTACTCTGGGGCCAACGTCCTGACTTTC.

The chain recombines TRBV7-9 with TRBJ2-7; the match to TRBD2 covers 8 bases. V lost 5 bases, J lost 2 bases, and 8 bases stayed unmatched. The CDR3 consists of 15 residues. Germline V gene lookup returns CDR1 SEHNR and CDR2 FQNEAQ (reference sequence). This CDR3 is CASSGTSGEAYEQYF. Written as DNA, the CDR3 is TGTGCCAGCAGCGGCACTAGCGGAGAAGCCTACGAGCAGTACTTC.

The chain joins TRBV7-9 to TRBJ2-2; tentative D call: TRBD2 (6 bases). CDR3 length equals 16 residues. Trimming stripped 5 bases from V and 0 bases from J, with 13 bases between. Germline V CDR1 and CDR2: SEHNR, FQNEAQ (reference sequence). The CDR3 nucleotides are TGTGCCAGCAGCCCGCGGGGCGCCGCGAACACCGGGGAGCTGTTTTTT. Translated, it gives CASSPRGAANTGELFF.

The chain carries TRBV7-9 and TRBJ2-7; no clear D gene. The CDR3 consists of 12 residues. CDR1 and CDR2 from the germline V gene are SEHNR and FQNEAQ (reference sequence). V was cut by 5 bases and J by 4 bases, with 9 bases left in between. For the CDR3, the DNA is TGTGCCAGCAGCCAGTCTAGGTACGAGCAGTACTTC. Residues: CASSQSRYEQYF.

V and J are TRBV6-5 and TRBJ2-1; TRBD2 matches 8 bases. This CDR3 has 14 residues. The germline CDR1 and CDR2 sequences are MNHEY and SVGAGI. The J segment lost 7 bases and the V segment lost 6 bases, leaving 8 bases of the junction unmatched. This chain's CDR3 is CASRTGGPKNEQFF. The CDR3 nucleotides read TGTGCCAGCAGAACGGGAGGGCCAAAGAATGAGCAGTTCTTC.